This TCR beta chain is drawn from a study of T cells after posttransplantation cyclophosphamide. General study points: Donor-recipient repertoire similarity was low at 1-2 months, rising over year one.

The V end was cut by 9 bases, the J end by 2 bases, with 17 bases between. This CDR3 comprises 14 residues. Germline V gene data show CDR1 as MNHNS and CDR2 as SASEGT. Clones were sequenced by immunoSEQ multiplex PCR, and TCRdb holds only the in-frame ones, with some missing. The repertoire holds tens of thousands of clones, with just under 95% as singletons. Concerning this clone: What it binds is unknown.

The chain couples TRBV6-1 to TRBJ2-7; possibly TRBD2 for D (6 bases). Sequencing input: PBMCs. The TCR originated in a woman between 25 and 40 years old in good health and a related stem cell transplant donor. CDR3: CARGGLPNPYEQYF. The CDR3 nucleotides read TGTGCCAGGGGGGGACTTCCGAATCCCTACGAGCAGTACTTC.